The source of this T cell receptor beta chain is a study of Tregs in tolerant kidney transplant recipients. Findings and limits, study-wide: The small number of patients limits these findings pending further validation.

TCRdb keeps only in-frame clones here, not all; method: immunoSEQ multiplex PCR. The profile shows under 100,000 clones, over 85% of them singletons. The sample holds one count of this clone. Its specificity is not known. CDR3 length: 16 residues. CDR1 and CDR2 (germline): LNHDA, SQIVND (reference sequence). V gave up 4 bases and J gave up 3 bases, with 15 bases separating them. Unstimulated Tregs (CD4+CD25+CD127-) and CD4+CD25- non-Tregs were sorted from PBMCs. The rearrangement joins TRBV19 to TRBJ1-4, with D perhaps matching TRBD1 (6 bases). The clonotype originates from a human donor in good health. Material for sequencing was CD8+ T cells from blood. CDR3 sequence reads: CASSTSGGPPNEKLFF. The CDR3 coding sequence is TGTGCCAGTAGTACCTCGGGGGGGCCACCTAATGAAAAACTGTTTTTT.